One and the same sample provided the 11 T cell receptor beta chains below, sequenced in a study of OX40 agonist ivuxolimab in advanced cancers. Profiling relied on immunoSEQ multiplex PCR, and the TCRdb table lists in-frame clones only, not all of them. The table lists 47,000 or so clones, 80% to 90% of them singletons. The specimen comprised CD4+ or CD8+ T cells sorted from blood, sampled in a trial of the OX40 agonist ivuxolimab. These TCRs come from an adult with an advanced solid tumor such as melanoma, head and neck, liver or kidney cancer.

This clone was counted once. The chain carries TRBV4-1 and TRBJ1-2; unclear D gene. CDR1 and CDR2 (germline): MGHRA, YSYEKL. The CDR3 contains 15 residues. V gave up 0 bases and J gave up 8 bases, with 16 bases separating them. In DNA form, the CDR3 reads TGCGCCAGCAGCCAAGATTTGGGATGGGAGGCCGGCTACACCTTC. This sequence encodes CASSQDLGWEAGYTF.

The chain uses TRBV9 and TRBJ2-1, with 13 bases fitting TRBD2. V lost 0 bases to trimming and J lost 7 bases; unmatched junction nucleotides: 1. Per germline, CDR1 SGDLS and CDR2 YYNGEE. The CDR3 consists of 15 residues. The CDR3 coding sequence is TGTGCCAGCAGCGTAGGGGGACTAGCGGGGAATGAGCAGTTCTTC. Translation: CASSVGGLAGNEQFF. Combining the CDR3 with reference TRBV9 and TRBJ2-1 gives the whole variable domain DSGVTQTPKHLITATGQRVTLRCSPRSGDLSVYWYQQSLDQGLQFLIQYYNGEERAKGNILERFSAQQFPDLHSELNLSSLELGDSALYFCASSVGGLAGNEQFFGPGTRLTVL.

The rearrangement uses TRBV28 and TRBJ1-6; D not certain. The V gene lost 3 bases and the J gene lost 7 bases, with 13 bases spanning the gap. Per germline, CDR1 MDHEN and CDR2 SYDVKM. This CDR3 is built from 15 residues. The CDR3 region has the DNA TGTGCCAGCAGTTTCTTTTTGGCCTCAAATTCACCCCTCCACTTT. It specifies CASSFFLASNSPLHF.

V usage is TRBV6-5 and J usage is TRBJ2-7, with a tentative D call TRBD1 (6 bases). The CDR3 runs 15 residues. CDR1 and CDR2 from the germline V gene are MNHEY and SVGAGI. Trimming stripped 6 bases from V and 5 bases from J, with 20 bases between. CDR3 sequence (DNA): TGTGCCAGCAGACTCGGGCAGGGGAGTCGAAACGAGCAGTACTTC. It specifies CASRLGQGSRNEQYF.

The V call is TRBV6-5, the J call TRBJ2-7; TRBD1 aligns across 7 bases. Germline V CDR1 and CDR2: MNHEY, SVGAGI. V dropped 2 bases and J dropped 2; count of bases not matched to a gene: 3. The CDR3 runs 14 residues. CDR3 residues: CASSYRDRTYEQYF. CDR3 coding DNA: TGTGCCAGCAGTTACCGGGACAGAACCTACGAGCAGTACTTC.

Comments on this clone: An end of the junction does not agree with germline; a read error may underlie this. The chain links TRBV7-2 to TRBJ2-7, with D tentatively TRBD1 (5 bases). CDR3 size: 15 residues. Germline values: CDR1 SGHTA, CDR2 FQGNSA. The CDR3 region is CASSLGQLNRYEQYF. The CDR3 DNA sequence: TGTGCCAGCAGTTTAGGACAACTAAACCGCTACGAGCAGTACTTC. The full variable domain, rest sourced from reference TRBV7-2 and TRBJ2-7, is GAGVSQSPSNKVTEKGKDVELRCDPISGHTALYWYRQSLGQGLEFLIYFQGNSAPDKSGLPSDRFSAERTGGSVSTLTIQRTQQEDSAVYLCASSLGQLNRYEQYFGPGTRLTVT.

The rearrangement links TRBV9 to TRBJ2-1, with D tentatively TRBD1 (5 bases). The CDR3 runs to 14 residues. Trimming stripped 8 bases from V and 4 bases from J, with 16 bases between. The germline gives CDR1 SGDLS, CDR2 YYNGEE. The DNA of the CDR3 is TGTGCCAGTGCCCGGAGCAGGGCATACAATGAGCAGTTCTTC. This sequence encodes CASARSRAYNEQFF. The whole variable domain, remainder taken from reference TRBV9 and TRBJ2-1, is DSGVTQTPKHLITATGQRVTLRCSPRSGDLSVYWYQQSLDQGLQFLIQYYNGEERAKGNILERFSAQQFPDLHSELNLSSLELGDSALYFCASARSRAYNEQFFGPGTRLTVL.

The gene calls are TRBV6-4 and TRBJ2-3; 10 bases match TRBD2. V lost 5 bases, J lost 2 bases, and 1 base stayed unmatched. CDR1 is MRHNA and CDR2 is SNTAGT in the germline V gene. The CDR3 spans 14 residues. This CDR3 is CASSSGGATDTQYF. In DNA, the CDR3 is TGTGCCAGCAGTAGCGGGGGGGCCACAGATACGCAGTATTTT.

The chain uses TRBV23-1 and TRBJ2-7; D is perhaps TRBD1 (5 bases). TRBV23-1 is given ORF status, its function remaining uncertain. Trimming removed 2 bases from V and 5 bases from J, with 13 bases in between. This CDR3 has 14 residues. CDR3 loop: CASSQRRQGDEQYF. The DNA of the CDR3 is TGCGCCAGCAGTCAAAGAAGGCAGGGCGACGAGCAGTACTTC.

The chain recombines TRBV4-1 with TRBJ2-2; TRBD2 matches at 11 bases. The CDR3 loop spans 15 amino acids. J lost 7 bases, V lost 4 bases, and 5 bases had no gene match. Germline CDR1 MGHRA, CDR2 YSYEKL. CDR3 protein: CASSRFGTSGGELFF. CDR3 DNA: TGCGCCAGCAGCCGCTTTGGGACTAGCGGCGGGGAGCTGTTTTTT.

The V call is TRBV5-1, the J call TRBJ1-2; TRBD1 aligns across 12 bases. The germline V gene has CDR1 SGHRS and CDR2 YFSETQ. V lost 0 bases, J lost 4 bases, and 7 bases stayed unmatched. The CDR3 length is 17 residues. This CDR3 is CASSLGDRGPTTYGYTF. The CDR3 nucleotides read TGCGCCAGCAGCTTGGGGGACAGGGGGCCCACGACCTATGGCTACACCTTC.